This TCR beta chain was sequenced in a study of Ad26.COV2.S vaccination and SARS-CoV-2 variants. Treatment: 15 to 20 received Ad26.COV2.S at low or high dose, single or two shots; 5 received placebo; per-sample allocation not given. Samples were taken on day 63 after the first vaccine or placebo injection. Repertoires were generated with immunoSEQ multiplex PCR, while TCRdb's copy carries only in-frame clones and drops some. Among about 680,000 clones listed, about 89% were seen once. The specimen comprised peripheral blood, sampled in a trial of Ad26.COV2.S vaccine versus placebo. The sequence was collected from a person between 18 and 65 years old who received the Ad26.COV2.S COVID-19 vaccine or a placebo.

CDR3 in amino acids: CASSPHTTGVFEKLFF. CDR3 nucleotide sequence: TGTGCCAGCAGCCCACACACGACAGGGGTTTTTGAAAAACTGTTTTTT. The rearrangement uses TRBV7-9 and TRBJ1-4, with 8 bases lining up with TRBD1. This CDR3 comprises 16 residues. Germline lookup yields CDR1 SEHNR and CDR2 FQNEAQ (reference sequence). V was clipped by 5 bases and J by 7 bases; unmatched bases: 12.